The clone carrying this TCR beta chain was detected only a few times. What it recognizes is unknown. This specimen belongs to a study of T cell responses to AZD1222 COVID-19 vaccine. Regarding the study as a whole: Researchers took repertoire samples only after the peak T cell response had come. The span of vaccine-associated CD4 TCRs extended across spike, with dominance at 160-218 and 743-854. In a largely white British group with more females than males, clonal diversity was possibly underestimated.

Germline values: CDR1 SNHLY, CDR2 FYNNEI. This CDR3 has 14 residues. The ends were cut back, 0 bases at V and 7 bases at J, with 10 bases in the middle. Assay: immunoSEQ multiplex PCR; the TCRdb copy retains only in-frame clones and omits some. The sample has about 150,000 clones, around 88% seen once. Second doses were pooled across both intervals (about 4 or about 12 weeks). This clonotype originated in an adult who received the AZD1222 COVID-19 vaccine. The chain couples TRBV2 to TRBJ1-5; no reliable D call. This specimen was peripheral blood, taken 28 days after the second AZD1222 dose. Here the CDR3 reads CASSEASPRQPQHF. For the CDR3, the DNA is TGTGCCAGCAGTGAAGCCTCACCCAGGCAGCCCCAGCATTTT.